This entry describes one T cell receptor beta chain. The data were obtained in a study of blood T cells in healthy people across ages. Then a second PCR, running roughly 7 to 11 cycles, was carried out with a sample-barcoded 5' primer and a J-beta primer mix. TCRdb called the 5' RACE reads again in MiXCR, with one record for every CDR3 protein. The sample contains about 1.5 million distinct CDR3 sequences, 40% to 50% of which appear only once. This CDR3 is 15 amino acids long. In germline, CDR1 is KGHSH, CDR2 LQKENI. Unmatched junction bases numbered 14, after V lost 5 bases and J lost 11 bases. V gene TRBV18 combines with J gene TRBJ1-4; 7 bases fit TRBD1. The sequenced sample was blood. This TCR was sampled from a woman younger than 35 in good health. This CDR3 is CASSASGGDMKKLFF. CDR3 sequence (DNA): TGTGCCAGCTCAGCTTCAGGGGGGGATATGAAGAAACTGTTTTTT.